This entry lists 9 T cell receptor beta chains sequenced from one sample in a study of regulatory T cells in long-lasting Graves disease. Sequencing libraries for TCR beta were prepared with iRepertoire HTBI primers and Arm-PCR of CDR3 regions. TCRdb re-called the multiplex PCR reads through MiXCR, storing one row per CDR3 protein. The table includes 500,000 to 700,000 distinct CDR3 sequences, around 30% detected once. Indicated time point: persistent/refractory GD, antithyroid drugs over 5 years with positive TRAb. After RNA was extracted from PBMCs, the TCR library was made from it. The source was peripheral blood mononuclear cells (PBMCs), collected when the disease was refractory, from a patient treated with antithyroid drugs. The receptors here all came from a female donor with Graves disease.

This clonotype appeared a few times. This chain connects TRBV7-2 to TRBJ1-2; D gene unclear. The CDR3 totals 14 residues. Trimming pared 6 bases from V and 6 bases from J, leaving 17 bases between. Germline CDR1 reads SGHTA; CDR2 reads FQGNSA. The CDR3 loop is CASRPTGGVDGYTF. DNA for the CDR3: TGTGCCAGCAGGCCCACGGGCGGAGTAGATGGCTACACCTTC.

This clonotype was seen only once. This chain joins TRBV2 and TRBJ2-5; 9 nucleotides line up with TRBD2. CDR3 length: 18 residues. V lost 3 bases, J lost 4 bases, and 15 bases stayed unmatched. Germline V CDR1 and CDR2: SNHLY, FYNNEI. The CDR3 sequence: CASSDPSGRTRGLETQYF. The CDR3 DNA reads TGTGCCAGCAGTGATCCCAGCGGGAGGACCCGGGGGTTAGAGACCCAGTACTTC. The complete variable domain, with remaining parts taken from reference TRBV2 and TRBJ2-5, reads EPEVTQTPSHQVTQMGQEVILRCVPISNHLYFYWYRQILGQKVEFLVSFYNNEISEKSEIFDDQFSVERPDGSNFTLKIRSTKLEDSAMYFCASSDPSGRTRGLETQYFGPGTRLLVL.

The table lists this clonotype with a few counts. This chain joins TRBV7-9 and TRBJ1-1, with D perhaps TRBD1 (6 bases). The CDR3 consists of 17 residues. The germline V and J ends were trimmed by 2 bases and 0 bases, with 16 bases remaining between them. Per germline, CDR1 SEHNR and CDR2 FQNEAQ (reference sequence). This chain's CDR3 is CASSLNKWGQMNTEAFF. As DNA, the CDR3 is TGTGCCAGCAGCTTAAACAAATGGGGACAAATGAACACTGAAGCTTTCTTT.

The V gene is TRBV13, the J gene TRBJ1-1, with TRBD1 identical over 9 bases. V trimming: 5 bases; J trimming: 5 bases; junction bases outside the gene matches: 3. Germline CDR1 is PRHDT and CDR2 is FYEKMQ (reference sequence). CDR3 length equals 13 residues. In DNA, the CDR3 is TGTGCCAGCAGCCGGGACAGGGAAACTGAAGCTTTCTTT. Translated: CASSRDRETEAFF. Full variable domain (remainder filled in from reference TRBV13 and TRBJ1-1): AAGVIQSPRHLIKEKRETATLKCYPIPRHDTVYWYQQGPGQDPQFLISFYEKMQSDKGSIPDRFSAQQFSDYHSELNMSSLELGDSALYFCASSRDRETEAFFGQGTRLTVV.

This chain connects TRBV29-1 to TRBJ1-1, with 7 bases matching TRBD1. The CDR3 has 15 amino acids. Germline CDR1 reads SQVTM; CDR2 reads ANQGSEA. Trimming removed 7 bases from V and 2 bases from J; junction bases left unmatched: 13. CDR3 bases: TGCAGCGCAGAAAGGGACAGTAGGAGCAACACTGAAGCTTTCTTT. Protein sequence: CSAERDSRSNTEAFF.

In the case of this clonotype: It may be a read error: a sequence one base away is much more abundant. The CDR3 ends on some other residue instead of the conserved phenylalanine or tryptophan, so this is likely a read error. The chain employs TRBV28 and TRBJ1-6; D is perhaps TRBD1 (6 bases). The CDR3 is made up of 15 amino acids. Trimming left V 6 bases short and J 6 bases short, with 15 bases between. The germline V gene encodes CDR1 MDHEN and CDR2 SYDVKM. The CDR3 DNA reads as TGTGCCAGCAGGGGGACTGGGGGGCGTAATTCACCCCTCCACTCT. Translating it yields CASRGTGGRNSPLHS.

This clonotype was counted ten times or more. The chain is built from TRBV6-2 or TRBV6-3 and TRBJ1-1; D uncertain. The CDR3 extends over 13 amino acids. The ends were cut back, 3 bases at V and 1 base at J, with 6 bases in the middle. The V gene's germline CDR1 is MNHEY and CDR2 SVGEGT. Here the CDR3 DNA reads TGTGCCAGCAGTTATCGGCAGAACACTGAAGCTTTCTTT. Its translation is CASSYRQNTEAFF.

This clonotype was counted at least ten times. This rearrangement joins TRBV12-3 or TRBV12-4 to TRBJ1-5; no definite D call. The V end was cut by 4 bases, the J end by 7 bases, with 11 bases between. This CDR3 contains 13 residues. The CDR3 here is CASSSGGGQPQHF. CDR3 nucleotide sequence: TGTGCCAGCAGTTCAGGAGGAGGACAGCCCCAGCATTTT.

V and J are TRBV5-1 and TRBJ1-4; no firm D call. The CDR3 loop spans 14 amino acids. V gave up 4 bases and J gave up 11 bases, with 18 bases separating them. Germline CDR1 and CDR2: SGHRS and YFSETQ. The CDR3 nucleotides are TGCGCCAGCAGCCCGGACGGAGTAATCGGGAAACTGTTTTTT. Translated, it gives CASSPDGVIGKLFF.